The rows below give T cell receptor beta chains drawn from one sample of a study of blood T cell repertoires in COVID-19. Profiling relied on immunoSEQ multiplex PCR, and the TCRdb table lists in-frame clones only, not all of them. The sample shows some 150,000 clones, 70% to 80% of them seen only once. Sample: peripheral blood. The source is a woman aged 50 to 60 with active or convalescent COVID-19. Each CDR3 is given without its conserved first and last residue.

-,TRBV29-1,SVATMRVDRISTLYEQY
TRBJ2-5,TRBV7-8,ASSLGQQETQY
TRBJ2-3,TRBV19,ASTESGGEDTQY
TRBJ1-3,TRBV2,ASSEAPTTIY
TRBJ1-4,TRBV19,ASHRGQGREKLF
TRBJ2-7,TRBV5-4,ASSLGGRSDEQY
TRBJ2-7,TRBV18,ASSPIMGGNTYEQY
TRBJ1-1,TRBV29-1,SVESTANTEAF
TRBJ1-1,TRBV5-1,ASSNGQAPTEAF
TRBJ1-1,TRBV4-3,ASSYGGDRGAF
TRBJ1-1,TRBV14,ASSPRQGNTEAF
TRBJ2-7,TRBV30,AWSVLGQGAFGQY
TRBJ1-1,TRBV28,ASSYTDRDLRAF
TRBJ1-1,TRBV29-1,SVRQSNTEAF
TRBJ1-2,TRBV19,ASSRQPYGYT
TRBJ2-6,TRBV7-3,ASRSAGGNSGANVLT
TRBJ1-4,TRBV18,ASSPTDRGTEKLF
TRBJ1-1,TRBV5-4,ASSPLTGMNTEAF
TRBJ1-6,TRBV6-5,ASRQGNSPLH
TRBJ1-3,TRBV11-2,ASSQDIVGNTIY
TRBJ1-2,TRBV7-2,ASSLGDSHYGYT
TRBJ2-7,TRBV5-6,ASSLLLAGGSYEQY
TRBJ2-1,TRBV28,ASTPAGQGNEQF
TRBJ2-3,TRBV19,ASQGRVDTQY
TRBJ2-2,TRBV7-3,ASRPSGGAPNTGELF
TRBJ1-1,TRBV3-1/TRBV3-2,ASSRTGLSAEAF
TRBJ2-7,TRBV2,ASSDISGALLSYEQY
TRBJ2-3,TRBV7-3,ASSRPTSGDTDTQY
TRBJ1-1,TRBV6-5,ASRRPDRGYTEAF
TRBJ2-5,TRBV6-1,ASSEVPRGGETQY
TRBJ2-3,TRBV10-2,ASSEWSGGAGDTQY
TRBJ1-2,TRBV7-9,ASSPDRGLVYGYT
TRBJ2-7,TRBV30,ACSRPDEQY
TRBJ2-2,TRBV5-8,APSGGGADTGELF
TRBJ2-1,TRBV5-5,ASSLDVGGGRYNEQF
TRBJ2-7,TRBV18,ASSPPLAGLYEQY
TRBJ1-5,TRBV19,ASSIVGGAHQPQH
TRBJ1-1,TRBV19,ASSTDRDNTEAF
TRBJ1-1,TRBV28,ASSSNQIYTEAF
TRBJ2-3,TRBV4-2,ASSHPETSGRSDTQY
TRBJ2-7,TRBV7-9,ASSPGTGPYEQY
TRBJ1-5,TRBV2,ASSEVRVDQPQH